The clone carrying this T cell receptor beta chain is a singleton in its sample. Its target is not known. The assay was run at survey level. Some clones are missing from TCRdb's copy, which holds only in-frame ones; the method was immunoSEQ multiplex PCR. The table has 10,000 to 13,000 clones, roughly 80% seen once; the top ten hold under 5%. The data were obtained in a study of pediatric ulcerative colitis. Study conclusions and caveats: In rectum, acute severe colitis had expanded clones and less diversity. A couple of rectal CDR3 clonotypes occurred in all ulcerative colitis patients.

The rectum was sampled with one to two pinch biopsies at colonoscopy. Germline V lookup: CDR1 SGHTA, CDR2 FQGNSA. The CDR3 loop spans 14 amino acids. V dropped 5 bases and J dropped 5 bases, with 16 bases sitting between them. The specimen was gut tissue. V gene TRBV7-2 combines with J gene TRBJ2-7; D unclear. This sequence originates from a girl between 10 and 17 years old who was a control in a study of pediatric ulcerative colitis. The CDR3 loop is CASSPGPYLDEQYF. For the CDR3, the DNA is TGTGCCAGCAGCCCCGGGCCCTACTTGGACGAGCAGTACTTC.